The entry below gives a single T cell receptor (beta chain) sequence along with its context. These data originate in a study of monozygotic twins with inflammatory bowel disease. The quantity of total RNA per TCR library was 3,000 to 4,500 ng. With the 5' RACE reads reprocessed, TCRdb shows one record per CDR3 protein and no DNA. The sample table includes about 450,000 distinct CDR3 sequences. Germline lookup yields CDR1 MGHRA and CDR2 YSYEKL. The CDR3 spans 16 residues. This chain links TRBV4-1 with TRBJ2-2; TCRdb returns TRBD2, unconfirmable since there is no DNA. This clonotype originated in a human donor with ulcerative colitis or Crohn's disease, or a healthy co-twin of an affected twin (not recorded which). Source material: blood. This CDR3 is CASSQIEWTNTGELFF.